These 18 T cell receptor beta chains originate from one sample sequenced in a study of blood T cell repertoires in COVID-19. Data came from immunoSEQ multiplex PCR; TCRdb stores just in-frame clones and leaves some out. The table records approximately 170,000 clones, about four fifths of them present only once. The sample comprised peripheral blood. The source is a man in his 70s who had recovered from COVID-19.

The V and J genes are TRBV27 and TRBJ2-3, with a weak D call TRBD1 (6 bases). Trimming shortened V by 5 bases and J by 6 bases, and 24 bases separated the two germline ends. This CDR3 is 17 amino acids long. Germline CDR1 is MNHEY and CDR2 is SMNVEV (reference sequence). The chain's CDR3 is CASSPEGTLKGTDTQYF. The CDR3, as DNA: TGTGCCAGCAGTCCCGAAGGGACACTCAAAGGGACGGATACGCAGTATTTT.

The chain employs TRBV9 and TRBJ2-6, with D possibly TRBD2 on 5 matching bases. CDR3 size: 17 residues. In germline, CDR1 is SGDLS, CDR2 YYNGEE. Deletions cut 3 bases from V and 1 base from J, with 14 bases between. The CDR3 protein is CASSGPRGGSGANVLTF. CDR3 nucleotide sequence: TGTGCCAGCAGCGGGCCCCGGGGTGGGTCTGGGGCCAACGTCCTGACTTTC.

CDR3 amino acids: CASSSTSTLAGVGNEQYF. CDR3 DNA sequence: TGTGCCAGCAGCTCAACCTCGACGCTAGCGGGAGTAGGGAACGAGCAGTACTTC. This sequence joins TRBV7-6 and TRBJ2-7; 10 nucleotides align to TRBD2. The CDR3 covers 18 residues. Germline V CDR1 and CDR2: SGHVS, FNYEAQ. V shed 4 bases, J shed 5 bases, and the junction held 17 bases outside the gene matches.

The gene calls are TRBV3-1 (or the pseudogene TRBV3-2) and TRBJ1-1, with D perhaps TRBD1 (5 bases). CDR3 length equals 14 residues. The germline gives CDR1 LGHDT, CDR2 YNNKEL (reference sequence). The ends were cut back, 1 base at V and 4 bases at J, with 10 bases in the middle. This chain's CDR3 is CASSQGGDGTEAFF. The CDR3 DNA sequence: TGTGCCAGCAGCCAAGGGGGGGACGGCACTGAAGCTTTCTTT.

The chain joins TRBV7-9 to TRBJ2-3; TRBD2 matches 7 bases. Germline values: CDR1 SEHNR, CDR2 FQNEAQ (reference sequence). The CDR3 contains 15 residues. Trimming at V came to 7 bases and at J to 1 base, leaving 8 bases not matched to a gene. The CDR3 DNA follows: TGTGCCAGCACCTCCGGGGGAGGGGGCACAGATACGCAGTATTTT. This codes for CASTSGGGGTDTQYF.

This CDR3 reads CASRGQSSYEQYF. CDR3 sequence (DNA): TGTGCCAGTAGGGGACAGTCCTCCTACGAGCAGTACTTC. The chain couples TRBV19 to TRBJ2-7; 7 bases match TRBD1. V shed 6 bases, J shed 0 bases, and the junction held 2 bases outside the gene matches. From germline, CDR1 is LNHDA and CDR2 SQIVND (reference sequence). This CDR3 region has 13 residues.

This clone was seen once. The CDR3 reads CASSSGTADVNQPQHF. For the CDR3, the DNA is TGTGCCAGCTCATCCGGGACAGCAGATGTTAATCAGCCCCAGCATTTT. The chain recombines TRBV18 with TRBJ1-5; 7 bases map to TRBD1. The CDR3 totals 16 residues. Per germline, CDR1 KGHSH and CDR2 LQKENI. J was trimmed by 4 bases and V by 5 bases; bases with no gene match: 11.

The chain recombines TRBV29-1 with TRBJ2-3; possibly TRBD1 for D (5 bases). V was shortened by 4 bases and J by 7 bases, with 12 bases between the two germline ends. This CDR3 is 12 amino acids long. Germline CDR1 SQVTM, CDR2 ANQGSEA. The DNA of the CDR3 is TGCAGCGTTGTGAATAGGGGAAATACGCAGTATTTT. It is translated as CSVVNRGNTQYF.

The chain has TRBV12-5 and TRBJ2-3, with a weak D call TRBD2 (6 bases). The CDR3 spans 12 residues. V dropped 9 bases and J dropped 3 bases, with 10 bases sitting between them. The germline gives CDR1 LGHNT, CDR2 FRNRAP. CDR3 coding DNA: TGTGCTAGCGGAGGGGTGACAGATACGCAGTATTTT. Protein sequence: CASGGVTDTQYF.

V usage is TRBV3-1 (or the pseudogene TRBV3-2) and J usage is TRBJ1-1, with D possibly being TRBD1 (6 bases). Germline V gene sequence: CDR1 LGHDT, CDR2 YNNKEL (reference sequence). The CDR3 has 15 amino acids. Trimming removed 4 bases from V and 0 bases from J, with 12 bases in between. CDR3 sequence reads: CASSPTGQMNTEAFF. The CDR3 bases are TGTGCCAGCAGCCCTACTGGACAGATGAACACTGAAGCTTTCTTT.

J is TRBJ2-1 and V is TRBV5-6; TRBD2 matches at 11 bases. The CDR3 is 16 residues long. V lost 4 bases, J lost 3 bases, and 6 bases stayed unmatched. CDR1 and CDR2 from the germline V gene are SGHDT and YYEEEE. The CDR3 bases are TGTGCCAGCAGCGAAGCCGGGACTAGCGGCTACAATGAGCAGTTCTTC. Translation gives CASSEAGTSGYNEQFF.

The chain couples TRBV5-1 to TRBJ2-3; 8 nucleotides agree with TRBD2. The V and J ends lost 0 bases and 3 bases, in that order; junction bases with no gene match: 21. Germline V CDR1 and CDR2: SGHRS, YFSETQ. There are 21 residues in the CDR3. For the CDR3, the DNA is TGCGCCAGCAGCTTGGGTCGGGAGGGCCGCATATCTTCTTATAGTACAGATACGCAGTATTTT. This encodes CASSLGREGRISSYSTDTQYF.

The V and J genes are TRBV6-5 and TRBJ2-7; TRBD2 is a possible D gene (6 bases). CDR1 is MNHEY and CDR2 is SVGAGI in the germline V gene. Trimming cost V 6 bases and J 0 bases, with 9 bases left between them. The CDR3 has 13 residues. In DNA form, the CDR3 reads TGTGCCAGCAGCTGGGACTCCTCCTACGAGCAGTACTTC. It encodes CASSWDSSYEQYF.

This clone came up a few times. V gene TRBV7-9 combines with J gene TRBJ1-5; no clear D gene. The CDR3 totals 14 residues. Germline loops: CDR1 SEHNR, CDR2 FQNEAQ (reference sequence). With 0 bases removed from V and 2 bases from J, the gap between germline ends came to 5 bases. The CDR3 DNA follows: TGTGCCAGCAGCTTAGCGTCGGGCAATCAGCCCCAGCATTTT. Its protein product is CASSLASGNQPQHF.

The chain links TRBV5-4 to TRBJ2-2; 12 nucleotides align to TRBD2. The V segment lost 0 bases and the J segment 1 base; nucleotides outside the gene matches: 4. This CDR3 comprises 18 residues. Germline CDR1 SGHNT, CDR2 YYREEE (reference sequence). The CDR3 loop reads CASSLALLAGGNTGELFF. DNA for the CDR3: TGTGCCAGCAGCTTGGCTCTACTAGCGGGAGGGAACACCGGGGAGCTGTTTTTT.

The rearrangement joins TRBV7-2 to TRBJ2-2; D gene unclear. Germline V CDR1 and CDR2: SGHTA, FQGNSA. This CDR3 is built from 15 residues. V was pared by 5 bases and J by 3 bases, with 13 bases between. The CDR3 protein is CASSPYHGDTGELFF. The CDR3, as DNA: TGTGCCAGCAGCCCATACCACGGAGACACCGGGGAGCTGTTTTTT.

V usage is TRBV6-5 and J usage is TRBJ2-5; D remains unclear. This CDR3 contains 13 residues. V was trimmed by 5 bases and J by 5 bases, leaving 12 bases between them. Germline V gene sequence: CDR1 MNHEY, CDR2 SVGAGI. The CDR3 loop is CASSPNSGETQYF. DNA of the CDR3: TGTGCCAGCAGTCCAAATTCCGGGGAGACCCAGTACTTC.

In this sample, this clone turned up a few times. The CDR3 DNA is TGTGCCAGCGACAATAATACGCAGTATTTT. Its translation: CASDNNTQYF. The rearrangement links TRBV2 to TRBJ2-3; no clear D gene. CDR1 and CDR2 (germline): SNHLY, FYNNEI. This CDR3 region has 10 residues. V shed 8 bases and J shed 7 bases, with 7 bases lying between them.